This T cell receptor (beta chain) originates from a study of spatial heterogeneity in lung cancer. Overall study: Detection of beta-chain sequences consistently exceeded that of alpha-chain sequences.

Within the sample, this clonotype is medium-sized. The CDR3 extends over 11 amino acids. Trimming shortened V by 3 bases and J by 6 bases, and 4 bases separated the two germline ends. The germline CDR1 and CDR2 sequences are SGHTA and FQGNSA. In the library, each TCR cDNA molecule bore its own unique molecular identifier. TCRdb re-derived calls from the 5' RACE reads in MiXCR, one entry per CDR3 protein. The sample has around 7,200 distinct CDR3 sequences, less than 5.5% seen once. Time point of the sample: sample taken at primary tumor resection. The authors sequenced whole RNA from tumor, nontumor lung or frozen PBMC without sorting. Donation came from 70 or so patients with untreated early-stage non-small cell lung cancer.

The starting material was normal lung tissue next to the tumor, obtained at surgery. This receptor was identified in a female donor with early-stage non-small cell lung cancer. The chain is built from TRBV7-2 and TRBJ2-3; D not certain. CDR3 sequence reads: CASSFRDTQYF. The DNA for the CDR3 is TGTGCCAGCAGCTTTCGGGATACGCAGTATTTT.